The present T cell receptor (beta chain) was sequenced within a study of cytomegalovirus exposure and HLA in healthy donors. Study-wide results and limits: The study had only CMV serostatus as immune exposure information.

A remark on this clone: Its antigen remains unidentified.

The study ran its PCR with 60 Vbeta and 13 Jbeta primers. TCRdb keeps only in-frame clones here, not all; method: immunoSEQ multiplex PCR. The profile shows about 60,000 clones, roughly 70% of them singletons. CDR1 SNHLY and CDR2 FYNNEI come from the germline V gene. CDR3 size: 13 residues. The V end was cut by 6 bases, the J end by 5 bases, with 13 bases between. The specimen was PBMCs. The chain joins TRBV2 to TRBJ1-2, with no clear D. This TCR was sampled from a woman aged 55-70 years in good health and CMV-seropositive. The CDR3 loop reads CASRSEDYYGYTF. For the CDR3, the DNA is TGTGCCAGCAGGTCGGAGGACTATTATGGCTACACCTTC.